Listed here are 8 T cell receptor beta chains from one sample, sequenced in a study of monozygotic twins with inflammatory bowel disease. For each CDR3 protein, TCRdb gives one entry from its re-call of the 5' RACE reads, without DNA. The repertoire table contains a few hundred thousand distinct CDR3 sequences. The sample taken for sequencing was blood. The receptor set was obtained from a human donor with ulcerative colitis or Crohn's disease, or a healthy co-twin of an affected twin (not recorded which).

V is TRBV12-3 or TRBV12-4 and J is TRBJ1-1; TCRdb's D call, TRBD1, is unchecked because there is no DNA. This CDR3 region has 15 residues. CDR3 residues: CASSLTDRAFGEAFF.

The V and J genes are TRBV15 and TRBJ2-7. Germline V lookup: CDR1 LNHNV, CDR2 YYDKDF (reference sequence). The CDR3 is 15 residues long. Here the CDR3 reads CATSRDPNLSYEQYF.

The CDR3 loop is CSAWRSGNTIYF. This chain joins TRBV20-1 and TRBJ1-3. CDR3 length: 12 residues. CDR1 is DFQATT and CDR2 is SNEGSKA in the germline V gene (reference sequence).

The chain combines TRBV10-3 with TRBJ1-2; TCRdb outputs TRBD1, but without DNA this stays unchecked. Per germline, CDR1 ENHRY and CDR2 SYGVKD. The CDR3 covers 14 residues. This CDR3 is CAISESRGNYGYTF.

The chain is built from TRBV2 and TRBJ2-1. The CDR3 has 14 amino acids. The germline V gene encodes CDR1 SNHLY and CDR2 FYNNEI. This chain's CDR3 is CASSVAGIYNEQFF. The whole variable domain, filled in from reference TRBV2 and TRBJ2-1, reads EPEVTQTPSHQVTQMGQEVILRCVPISNHLYFYWYRQILGQKVEFLVSFYNNEISEKSEIFDDQFSVERPDGSNFTLKIRSTKLEDSAMYFCASSVAGIYNEQFFGPGTRLTVL.

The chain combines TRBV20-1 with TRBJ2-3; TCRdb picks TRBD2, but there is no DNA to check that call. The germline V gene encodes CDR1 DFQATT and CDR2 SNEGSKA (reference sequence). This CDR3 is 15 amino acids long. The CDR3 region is CSASPSGGAQDTQYF.

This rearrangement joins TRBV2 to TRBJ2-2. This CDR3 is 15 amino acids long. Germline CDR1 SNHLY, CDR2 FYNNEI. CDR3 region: CASSELDLNTGELFF.

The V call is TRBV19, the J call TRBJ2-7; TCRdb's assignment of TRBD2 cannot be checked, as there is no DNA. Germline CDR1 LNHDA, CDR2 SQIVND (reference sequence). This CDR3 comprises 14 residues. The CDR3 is CATQPRGSSYEQYF.